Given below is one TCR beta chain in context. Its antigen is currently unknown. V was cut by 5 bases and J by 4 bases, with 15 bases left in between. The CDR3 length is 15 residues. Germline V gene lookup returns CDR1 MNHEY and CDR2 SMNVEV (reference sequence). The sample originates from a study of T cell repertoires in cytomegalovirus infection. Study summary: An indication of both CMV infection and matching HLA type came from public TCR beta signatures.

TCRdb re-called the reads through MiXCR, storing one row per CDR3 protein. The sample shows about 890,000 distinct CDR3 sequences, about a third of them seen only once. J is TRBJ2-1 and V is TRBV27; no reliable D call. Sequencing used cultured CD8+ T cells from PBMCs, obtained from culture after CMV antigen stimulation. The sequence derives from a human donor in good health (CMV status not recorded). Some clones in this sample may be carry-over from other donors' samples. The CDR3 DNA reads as TGTGCCAGCAGTAGTGGTTTGGTCTTATACAATGAGCAGTTCTTC. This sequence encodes CASSSGLVLYNEQFF.